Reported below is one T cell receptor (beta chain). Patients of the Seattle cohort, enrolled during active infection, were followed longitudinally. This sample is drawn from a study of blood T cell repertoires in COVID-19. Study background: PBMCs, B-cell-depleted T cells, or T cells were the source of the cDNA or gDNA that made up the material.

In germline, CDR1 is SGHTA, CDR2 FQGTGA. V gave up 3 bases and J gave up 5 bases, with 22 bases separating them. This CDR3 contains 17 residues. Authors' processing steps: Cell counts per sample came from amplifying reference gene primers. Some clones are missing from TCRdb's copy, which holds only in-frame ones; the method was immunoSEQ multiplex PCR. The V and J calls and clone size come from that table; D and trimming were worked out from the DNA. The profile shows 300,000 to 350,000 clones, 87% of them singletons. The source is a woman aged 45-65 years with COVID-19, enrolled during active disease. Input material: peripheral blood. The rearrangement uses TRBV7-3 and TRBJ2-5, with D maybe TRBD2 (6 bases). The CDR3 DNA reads TGTGCCAGCAGCTTCAACGGGACTTTCCAGGAGCAGGAGACCCAGTACTTC. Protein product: CASSFNGTFQEQETQYF. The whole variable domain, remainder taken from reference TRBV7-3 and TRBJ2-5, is GAGVSQTPSNKVTEKGKYVELRCDPISGHTALYWYRQSLGQGPEFLIYFQGTGAADDSGLPNDRFFAVRPEGSVSTLKIQRTERGDSAVYLCASSFNGTFQEQETQYFGPGTRLLVL.